This T cell receptor beta chain was identified in a study of control samples from healthy donors and cancer patients. The CDR3 covers 15 residues. Looked up from germline, CDR1 is SGHAT and CDR2 is FQNNGV. The V end was cut by 5 bases, the J end by 0 bases, with 11 bases between. Libraries were prepared by immunoSEQ multiplex PCR; TCRdb keeps only in-frame clonotypes and omits some of them. The repertoire has about 150,000 clones, roughly 94% of them found once; the top ten carry about 14%. Source material: PBMCs. V usage is TRBV11-2 and J usage is TRBJ1-3; tentative D call: TRBD1 (5 bases). This receptor was taken from a man in his fifties or sixties with colorectal cancer. Here the CDR3 reads CASSPGQASGNTIYF. The CDR3 bases are TGTGCCAGCAGCCCCGGACAAGCCTCTGGAAACACCATATATTTT.